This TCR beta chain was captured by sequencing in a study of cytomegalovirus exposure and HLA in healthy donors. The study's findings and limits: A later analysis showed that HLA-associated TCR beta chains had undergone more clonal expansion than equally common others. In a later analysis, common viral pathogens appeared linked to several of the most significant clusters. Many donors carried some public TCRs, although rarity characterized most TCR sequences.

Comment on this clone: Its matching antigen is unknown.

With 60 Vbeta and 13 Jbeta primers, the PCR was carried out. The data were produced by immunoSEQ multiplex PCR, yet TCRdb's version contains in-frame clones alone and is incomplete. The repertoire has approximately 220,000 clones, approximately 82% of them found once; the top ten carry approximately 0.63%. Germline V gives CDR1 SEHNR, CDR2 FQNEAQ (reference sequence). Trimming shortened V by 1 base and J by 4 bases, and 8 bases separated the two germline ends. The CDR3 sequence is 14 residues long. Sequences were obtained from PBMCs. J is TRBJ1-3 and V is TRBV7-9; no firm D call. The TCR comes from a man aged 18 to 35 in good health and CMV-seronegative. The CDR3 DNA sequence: TGTGCCAGCAGCTTAGGTGCGGAGGGAAACACCATATATTTT. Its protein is CASSLGAEGNTIYF.